The 21 T cell receptor beta chains listed next were all sequenced from one sample in a study of T cell repertoires in cytomegalovirus infection. TCRdb analysed the reads with MiXCR anew, one entry per CDR3 protein. The sample yields about 260,000 distinct CDR3 sequences, about 13% seen once. Sequenced material: PBMCs. The receptors come from a human donor in good health (CMV status not recorded). Some clones in this sample may be carry-over from other donors' samples.

In this sample, this clonotype turned up many times. The chain employs TRBV7-8 and TRBJ1-1, with TRBD1 as a possible D gene (6 bases). The length of the CDR3 is 16 residues. Trimming pared 3 bases from V and 4 bases from J, leaving 18 bases between. Germline assignment: CDR1 SGHVS and CDR2 FQNEAQ. The CDR3 protein is CASSFGRGARGTEAFF. As DNA, the CDR3 is TGTGCCAGCAGCTTTGGGCGGGGGGCCCGCGGCACTGAAGCTTTCTTT.

This chain uses TRBV4-1 with TRBJ1-3; no clear D. V gave up 5 bases and J gave up 0 bases, with 11 bases separating them. This CDR3 is 15 amino acids long. Germline CDR1 MGHRA, CDR2 YSYEKL. The CDR3 is CASSTRWPSGNTIYF. DNA of the CDR3: TGCGCCAGCAGCACTCGTTGGCCCTCTGGAAACACCATATATTTT.

This clonotype has a handful of counts. The chain recombines TRBV9 with TRBJ2-2; the match to TRBD2 covers 8 bases. The CDR3 spans 16 residues. Germline V lookup: CDR1 SGDLS, CDR2 YYNGEE. V lost 3 bases and J lost 6; bases outside the gene matches: 10. CDR3 bases: TGTGCCAGCAGCGGAGACGGGGGGGCCGGGCCCGGGGAGCTGTTTTTT. Translation gives CASSGDGGAGPGELFF.

This clonotype was recorded at least ten times. The gene calls are TRBV11-2 and TRBJ2-7; no reliable D call. CDR1 SGHAT and CDR2 FQNNGV come from the germline V gene. The CDR3 loop spans 14 amino acids. The V end lost 3 bases, the J end lost 4 bases, and 13 bases lay between the germline ends. The CDR3 nucleotides read TGTGCCAGCAGCTTGGACGGAGCCTCGTACGAGCAGTACTTC. It specifies CASSLDGASYEQYF. Variable domain in full (rest from reference TRBV11-2 and TRBJ2-7): EAGVAQSPRYKIIEKRQSVAFWCNPISGHATLYWYQQILGQGPKLLIQFQNNGVVDDSQLPKDRFSAERLKGVDSTLKIQPAKLEDSAVYLCASSLDGASYEQYFGPGTRLTVT.

This clonotype was picked up many times. The chain has TRBV7-2 and TRBJ1-6; D remains ambiguous. The CDR3 totals 16 residues. Germline CDR1 SGHTA, CDR2 FQGNSA. The V and J ends lost 5 bases and 7 bases respectively, with 18 bases between them. CDR3 nucleotides: TGTGCCAGCAGCCCGACAAGGAGCCGGATGAATTCACCCCTCCACTTT. This translates into CASSPTRSRMNSPLHF.

This clonotype was counted a few times. The rearrangement links TRBV29-1 to TRBJ1-2; unclear D gene. Germline assignment: CDR1 SQVTM and CDR2 ANQGSEA. The CDR3 runs to 12 residues. V shed 7 bases and J shed 4 bases, with 13 bases lying between them. The CDR3 protein is CSGGGSPYGYTF. In nucleotides, the CDR3 is TGCAGCGGTGGCGGCAGCCCCTATGGCTACACCTTC.

This clonotype has ten or more counts. V usage is TRBV4-1 and J usage is TRBJ2-7, with 7 bases matching TRBD2. V was clipped by 2 bases and J by 3 bases; unmatched bases: 7. This CDR3 has 15 residues. Per germline, CDR1 MGHRA and CDR2 YSYEKL. This CDR3 reads CASSQSSGLLYEQYF. Written as DNA, the CDR3 is TGCGCCAGCAGCCAATCCTCGGGACTACTCTACGAGCAGTACTTC.

This clonotype has a count of ten or more. The V call is TRBV7-9, the J call TRBJ1-1; 7 bases align to TRBD1. CDR3 length: 14 residues. The J segment lost 3 bases and the V segment lost 5 bases, leaving 6 bases of the junction unmatched. Germline V gene data show CDR1 as SEHNR and CDR2 as FQNEAQ (reference sequence). The CDR3 DNA follows: TGTGCCAGCAGCCCCTCAGGGGGGGACACTGAAGCTTTCTTT. It translates to CASSPSGGDTEAFF. The full variable domain, completed using reference TRBV7-9 and TRBJ1-1, is DTGVSQNPRHKITKRGQNVTFRCDPISEHNRLYWYRQTLGQGPEFLTYFQNEAQLEKSRLLSDRFSAERPKGSFSTLEIQRTEQGDSAMYLCASSPSGGDTEAFFGQGTRLTVV.

This clonotype was observed many times. This rearrangement joins TRBV4-2 to TRBJ2-2; 9 bases are a match to TRBD2. The CDR3 is 15 residues long. The germline CDR1 and CDR2 sequences are LGHNA and YNFKEQ. V shed 1 base and J 3 bases; nucleotides not matched to a gene: 0. DNA of the CDR3: TGTGCCAGCAGCCAAGGGACTAGCGACACCGGGGAGCTGTTTTTT. Amino acids: CASSQGTSDTGELFF.

The chain is built from TRBV14 and TRBJ2-1; possibly TRBD2 for D (5 bases). Germline V gives CDR1 SGHDN, CDR2 FVKESK. This CDR3 region has 15 residues. Trimming stripped 8 bases from V and 9 bases from J, with 23 bases between. CDR3: CASGSGIGRGSEQFF. The CDR3 DNA reads as TGTGCCAGCGGGTCTGGAATAGGGAGAGGTAGTGAGCAGTTCTTC.

This clonotype was recorded once. The chain employs TRBV5-5 and TRBJ2-5; D possibly corresponds to TRBD1 (6 bases). The CDR3 runs 14 residues. The V and J ends lost 4 bases and 0 bases respectively, with 10 bases between them. Germline values: CDR1 SGHKS, CDR2 YYEKEE (reference sequence). The CDR3 DNA sequence: TGTGCCAGCAGCCCACAGGGCTACCAAGAGACCCAGTACTTC. It translates to CASSPQGYQETQYF.

This clonotype showed up many times. The J gene is TRBJ1-1, the V gene TRBV7-2; 8 nucleotides match TRBD1. Germline V lookup: CDR1 SGHTA, CDR2 FQGNSA. The CDR3 sequence is 18 residues long. J was trimmed by 4 bases and V by 0 bases; bases with no gene match: 13. Here the CDR3 reads CASSLAIQGAGQVTEAFF. The DNA of the CDR3 is TGTGCCAGCAGCTTAGCCATCCAGGGGGCAGGTCAGGTCACTGAAGCTTTCTTT.

This clonotype was detected many times. CDR3: CSARDLVAGAYEQYF. CDR3 in DNA: TGCAGTGCTAGAGATCTGGTAGCGGGAGCCTACGAGCAGTACTTC. J is TRBJ2-7 and V is TRBV20-1; 9 bases align to TRBD2. The CDR3 runs to 15 residues. Germline loops: CDR1 DFQATT, CDR2 SNEGSKA (reference sequence). J gave up 2 bases and V 0 bases, and 5 bases lay outside the gene matches.

This sequence joins TRBV19 and TRBJ2-5; no definite D call. Trimming took 6 bases from V and 5 from J, leaving 19 bases between them. CDR1 and CDR2 (germline): LNHDA, SQIVND (reference sequence). This CDR3 has 15 amino acids. This CDR3 reads CASSLGRGSSETQYF. Here the CDR3 DNA reads TGTGCCAGTAGCCTAGGGCGAGGTAGTTCGGAGACCCAGTACTTC.

This clonotype was seen a handful of times. V usage is TRBV4-2 and J usage is TRBJ2-2; D uncertain. The CDR3 extends over 15 amino acids. Trimming shortened V by 0 bases and J by 5 bases, and 10 bases separated the two germline ends. Germline values: CDR1 LGHNA, CDR2 YNFKEQ. The CDR3 sequence is CASSQDGSDTGELFF. In DNA, the CDR3 is TGTGCCAGCAGCCAAGACGGGTCAGATACCGGGGAGCTGTTTTTT.

Here the CDR3 reads CASSRGPGTGYGYTF. CDR3 nucleotides: TGTGCCAGCAGCCGAGGACCCGGGACGGGCTATGGCTACACCTTC. The V and J genes are TRBV14 and TRBJ1-2, with TRBD1 as a possible D gene (5 bases). The CDR3 runs 15 residues. Deletions cut 4 bases from V and 4 bases from J, with 16 bases between. Germline CDR1 and CDR2: SGHDN and FVKESK.

This clonotype was counted many times. The chain uses TRBV28 and TRBJ2-5; D is uncertain. The V and J ends lost 3 bases and 2 bases respectively, with 13 bases between them. Germline lookup yields CDR1 MDHEN and CDR2 SYDVKM. CDR3 length: 15 residues. The CDR3, as DNA: TGTGCCAGCAGTTTTAAAGGCAGTTGGCAAGAGACCCAGTACTTC. It specifies CASSFKGSWQETQYF.

The sample holds a few counts of this clonotype. This chain joins TRBV28 and TRBJ2-3; D not certain. V was shortened by 7 bases and J by 5 bases, with 10 bases between the two germline ends. CDR1 is MDHEN and CDR2 is SYDVKM in the germline V gene. The length of the CDR3 is 12 residues. CDR3 sequence: CASKGNLDTQYF. The CDR3 region has the DNA TGTGCCAGCAAAGGAAACCTAGATACGCAGTATTTT. The full variable domain, its missing parts supplied by reference TRBV28 and TRBJ2-3, is DVKVTQSSRYLVKRTGEKVFLECVQDMDHENMFWYRQDPGLGLRLIYFSYDVKMKEKGDIPEGYSVSREKKERFSLILESASTNQTSMYLCASKGNLDTQYFGPGTRLTVL.

This clonotype was seen repeatedly, ten times or more. The chain joins TRBV7-8 to TRBJ2-5; D gene unclear. Between the trimmed V and J ends, which lost 1 base and 5 bases, there was a span of 8 bases. The germline CDR1 and CDR2 sequences are SGHVS and FQNEAQ. CDR3 length equals 13 residues. The CDR3 coding sequence is TGTGCCAGCAGCTTAGAAGTGTGGGAGACCCAGTACTTC. As protein: CASSLEVWETQYF.

This clonotype was seen ten or more times. This chain links TRBV19 with TRBJ1-6, with D unclear. The CDR3 has 16 residues. Trimming shortened V by 1 base and J by 3 bases, and 10 bases separated the two germline ends. Germline V gene sequence: CDR1 LNHDA, CDR2 SQIVND (reference sequence). In DNA, the CDR3 is TGTGCCAGTAGTATAGCAGCGGAAATCTATAATTCACCCCTCCACTTT. Protein product: CASSIAAEIYNSPLHF.

Turning to this clonotype: A much bigger clone sits one base away, suggesting this may be a read error. The chain links TRBV12-3 or TRBV12-4 to TRBJ2-5; D ambiguous. This CDR3 has 13 amino acids. The V end was cut by 3 bases, the J end by 2 bases, with 7 bases between. CDR3 bases: TGTGCCAGCAGTTTGTACGGACAAGAGACCCAGTACTTC. Its translation is CASSLYGQETQYF.